A selection of T cell receptor beta chains follows, all from one sample in a study of lymphopenia after photon versus proton radiotherapy. Method: immunoSEQ multiplex PCR; TCRdb's copy keeps in-frame clones and lacks some. The sample carries some 40,000 clones, roughly 84% recorded once. The starting material was peripheral blood, obtained from a patient treated with proton-based radiotherapy. The receptor set was obtained from a woman aged 65 to 85 with pancreatic cancer. Some clones in this sample may be carry-over from other donors' samples. CDR3s include the opening cysteine and the closing phenylalanine or tryptophan. The order of the fields is clone size, J gene, D gene, V gene, CDR3 length, CDR3 protein, CDR3 DNA. D genes are given only for firm matches. Size tells how often a clone was seen (once, few, many) or the class of an expanded clone, and some rows leave it out.

>NA|TRBJ2-7|TRBD2|TRBV5-6|15
CASSLAALAGREQYF
TGTGCCAGCAGCTTGGCCGCCCTAGCGGGACGGGAGCAGTACTTC
>medium-sized|TRBJ2-7|NA|TRBV19|12
CASSTDSYEQYF
TGTGCCAGTAGTACCGACAGTTACGAGCAGTACTTC
>NA|TRBJ2-1|TRBD1|TRBV7-2|16
CASSLGGRQTGNEQFF
TGTGCCAGCAGCTTAGGTGGTAGGCAGACAGGGAATGAGCAGTTCTTC
>NA|TRBJ1-3|TRBD1|TRBV6-1|15
CASRADRGTGNTIYF
TGTGCCAGCAGAGCCGACAGGGGAACTGGAAACACCATATATTTT
>NA|TRBJ1-4|NA|TRBV14|14
CASSQLSTVEKLFF
TGTGCCAGCAGCCAACTTAGTACAGTTGAAAAACTGTTTTTT
>NA|TRBJ2-3|TRBD2|TRBV28|16
CASSYPTSSTYDTQYF
TGTGCCAGCAGTTACCCGACTAGCTCAACATACGATACGCAGTATTTT
>NA|TRBJ1-4|NA|TRBV15|16
CATSSPARGSNEKLFF
TGTGCCACCAGCAGCCCTGCGAGGGGGTCTAATGAAAAACTGTTTTTT
>NA|TRBJ2-3|NA|TRBV7-9|18
CASSSLKPQGRSTDTQYF
TGTGCCAGCAGCTCCTTAAAACCTCAGGGAAGGAGCACAGATACGCAGTATTTT
>NA|TRBJ1-2|NA|TRBV10-3|14
CAISAGGELGGYTF
TGTGCCATCAGTGCCGGAGGGGAACTCGGTGGCTACACCTTC
>NA|TRBJ1-1|NA|TRBV9|15
CASSVDGGLNTEAFF
TGTGCCAGCAGCGTGGATGGGGGATTGAACACTGAAGCTTTCTTT
>NA|TRBJ1-5|NA|TRBV5-6|15
CASSIAPGSNQPQHF
TGTGCCAGCAGCATTGCTCCGGGTAGCAATCAGCCCCAGCATTTT
>NA|TRBJ2-1|NA|TRBV6-1|11
CASTPIGEQFF
TGTGCCAGCACTCCCATAGGTGAGCAGTTCTTC
>NA|TRBJ1-3|NA|TRBV4-1|14
CASSLTGPGNTIYF
TGCGCCAGCAGCCTAACAGGGCCTGGAAACACCATATATTTT
>NA|TRBJ2-3|TRBD1|TRBV6-1|13
CASRDRSTDTQYF
TGTGCCAGCAGGGACAGGAGCACAGATACGCAGTATTTT
>NA|TRBJ2-7|TRBD2|TRBV5-5|15
CASSPREGRPYEQYF
TGTGCCAGCAGTCCCCGGGAGGGGCGCCCCTACGAGCAGTACTTC
>NA|TRBJ2-1|NA|TRBV5-1|20
CASSAASGIVYESSYNEQFF
TGCGCCAGCAGCGCCGCCTCCGGGATTGTTTATGAAAGCTCCTACAATGAGCAGTTCTTC
>NA|TRBJ1-1|NA|TRBV19|14
CASSTYRENTEAFF
TGTGCCAGTAGTACTTACAGGGAGAACACTGAAGCTTTCTTT
>NA|TRBJ1-1|NA|TRBV28|13
CASDDSMNTEAFF
TGTGCCAGCGACGACAGCATGAACACTGAAGCTTTCTTT
>NA|TRBJ2-5|TRBD1|TRBV15|17
CATSRGTGGGAQETQYF
TGTGCCACCAGCAGAGGCACAGGGGGCGGAGCCCAAGAGACCCAGTACTTC
>NA|TRBJ2-3|TRBD1|TRBV27|17
CASSLWGQGSSTDTQYF
TGTGCCAGCAGTTTATGGGGACAGGGGAGTAGCACAGATACGCAGTATTTT
>NA|TRBJ1-1|NA|TRBV7-9|13
CASSQTGSTEAFF
TGTGCCAGCAGCCAAACAGGGTCCACTGAAGCTTTCTTT
>once|TRBJ1-3|NA|TRBV9|14
CASTSGISGNTIYF
TGTGCCAGCACCTCGGGGATCTCTGGAAACACCATATATTTT
>NA|TRBJ1-2|NA|TRBV11-1|14
CASSTGLANYGYTF
TGTGCCAGCAGCACGGGCCTAGCTAACTATGGCTACACCTTC
>NA|TRBJ1-5|TRBD1|TRBV19|15
CASSTAGTGNQPQHF
TGTGCCAGTAGTACCGCCGGGACAGGGAACCAGCCCCAGCATTTT
>NA|TRBJ2-3|TRBD1|TRBV7-9|17
CASSPGQGATSTDTQYF
TGTGCCAGCAGCCCGGGACAGGGGGCTACTAGCACAGATACGCAGTATTTT
>NA|TRBJ1-1|NA|TRBV11-2|14
CASSLQGSVTEAFF
TGTGCCAGCAGCTTACAGGGATCGGTCACTGAAGCTTTCTTT
>NA|TRBJ2-2|NA|TRBV5-1|13
CASSLEGAGELFF
TGCGCCAGCAGCTTGGAGGGCGCCGGGGAGCTGTTTTTT
>NA|TRBJ1-4|TRBD1|TRBV5-5|14
CASSSGTGYEKLFF
TGTGCCAGCAGCTCCGGGACAGGGTATGAAAAACTGTTTTTT
>NA|TRBJ2-3|NA|TRBV9|14
CASSVQPSTDTQYF
TGTGCCAGCAGCGTACAGCCTAGCACAGATACGCAGTATTTT
>NA|TRBJ1-5|NA|TRBV27|15
CASRSAAGINQPQHF
TGTGCCAGCAGGTCCGCTGCCGGAATCAATCAGCCCCAGCATTTT
>NA|TRBJ1-2|NA|TRBV6-1|14
CASSSSRGAYGYTF
TGTGCCAGCAGTAGCTCCCGGGGGGCTTATGGCTACACCTTC
>NA|TRBJ2-5|TRBD2|TRBV28|14
CASSFGAGFETQYF
TGTGCCAGCAGTTTCGGAGCGGGATTTGAGACCCAGTACTTC
>NA|TRBJ1-2|NA|TRBV5-8|13
CASSHDSFYGYTF
TGTGCCAGCAGCCACGACAGTTTCTATGGCTACACCTTC
>NA|TRBJ2-2|NA|TRBV5-1|17
CASSLEGLGPNTGELFF
TGCGCCAGCAGCTTGGAGGGTTTGGGCCCGAACACCGGGGAGCTGTTTTTT
>NA|TRBJ1-5|TRBD1|TRBV19|16
CASSEGTGGFDQPQHF
TGTGCCAGTAGTGAAGGGACAGGGGGTTTCGATCAGCCCCAGCATTTT
>few|TRBJ1-6|TRBD1|TRBV19|13
CASSVDRESPLHF
TGTGCCAGTAGTGTGGACAGGGAGTCACCCCTCCACTTT
>once|TRBJ2-3|TRBD1|TRBV19|16
CASSPQRDRGTDTQYF
TGTGCCAGTAGTCCTCAAAGGGACAGGGGCACAGATACGCAGTATTTT
>once|TRBJ2-7|NA|TRBV6-1|14
CASEWEFSFDEQYF
TGTGCCAGCGAGTGGGAATTCAGCTTTGACGAGCAGTACTTC
>NA|TRBJ1-5|NA|TRBV11-2|15
CASSLAGASNQPQHF
TGTGCCAGCAGCTTAGCAGGGGCAAGCAATCAGCCCCAGCATTTT
>NA|TRBJ2-6|TRBD1|TRBV27|16
CASTRQGAGGANVLTF
TGTGCCAGCACCAGACAGGGGGCTGGTGGGGCCAACGTCCTGACTTTC
>NA|TRBJ2-1|TRBD1|TRBV27|15
CASSSTGWSYNEQFF
TGTGCCAGCAGTTCGACAGGGTGGTCCTACAATGAGCAGTTCTTC
>NA|TRBJ1-2|NA|TRBV19|13
CASSIQGSSGYTF
TGTGCCAGTAGTATCCAGGGAAGTAGCGGCTACACCTTC
>NA|TRBJ1-2|NA|TRBV10-2|13
CASTRGVGDGYTF
TGCGCCAGCACGCGTGGGGTGGGCGATGGCTACACCTTC
>NA|TRBJ1-1|NA|TRBV19|16
CASMPLGDRLNTEAFF
TGTGCCAGTATGCCCCTGGGCGACAGGTTGAACACTGAAGCTTTCTTT
>few|TRBJ1-2|NA|TRBV19|10
CASRSGGYTF
TGTGCCAGTAGATCCGGGGGCTACACCTTC
>NA|TRBJ2-2|NA|TRBV4-3|15
CASSPGHRNTGELFF
TGCGCCAGCAGCCCGGGACATAGGAACACCGGGGAGCTGTTTTTT
>NA|TRBJ2-1|TRBD2|TRBV11-3|19
CASSEGEGFSGRAVDEQFF
TGTGCCAGCAGCGAGGGGGAGGGCTTTAGCGGGAGGGCCGTCGATGAGCAGTTCTTC
>NA|TRBJ1-6|NA|TRBV14|16
CASSQTKEGVNSPLHF
TGTGCCAGCAGCCAGACAAAAGAGGGGGTGAATTCACCCCTCCACTTT
>NA|TRBJ2-4|TRBD2|TRBV7-2|18
CASSLRTSGYSKPPIQYF
TGTGCCAGCAGCTTAAGAACTAGCGGCTACTCCAAACCCCCAATTCAGTACTTC
>NA|TRBJ2-4|NA|TRBV10-2|14
CASSEQGKDNIQYF
TGCGCCAGCAGTGAGCAGGGGAAGGACAACATTCAGTACTTC
>NA|TRBJ1-3|NA|TRBV7-2|16
CASRSPGDLSGNTIYF
TGTGCCAGTCGTAGCCCGGGGGACCTTTCTGGAAACACCATATATTTT
>NA|TRBJ2-5|NA|TRBV6-5|12
CASSYSWGSQYF
TGTGCCAGCAGTTACTCGTGGGGTAGCCAGTACTTC
>NA|TRBJ2-1|TRBD1|TRBV7-9|16
CASSLGTGGFPNEQFF
TGTGCCAGCAGCCTTGGGACAGGGGGTTTTCCTAATGAGCAGTTCTTC
>NA|TRBJ2-1|TRBD2|TRBV6-5|14
CASTGTSGSNEQFF
TGTGCCAGCACAGGGACTAGCGGGAGCAATGAGCAGTTCTTC
>NA|TRBJ1-2|NA|TRBV10-2|14
CASSDRGADYGYTF
TGCGCCAGCAGTGATAGGGGAGCGGACTATGGCTACACCTTC